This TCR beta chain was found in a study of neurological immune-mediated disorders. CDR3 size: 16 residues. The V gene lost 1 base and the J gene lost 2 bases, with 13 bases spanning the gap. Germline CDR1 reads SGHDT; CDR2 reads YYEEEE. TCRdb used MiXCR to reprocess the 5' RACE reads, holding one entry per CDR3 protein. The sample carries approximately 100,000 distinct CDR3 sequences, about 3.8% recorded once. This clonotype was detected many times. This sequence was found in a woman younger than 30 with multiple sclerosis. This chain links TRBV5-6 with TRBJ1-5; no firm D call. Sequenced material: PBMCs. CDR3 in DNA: TGTGCCAGCAGCTTGCGGTCAGTAAGGGGCAATCAGCCCCAGCATTTT. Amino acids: CASSLRSVRGNQPQHF.